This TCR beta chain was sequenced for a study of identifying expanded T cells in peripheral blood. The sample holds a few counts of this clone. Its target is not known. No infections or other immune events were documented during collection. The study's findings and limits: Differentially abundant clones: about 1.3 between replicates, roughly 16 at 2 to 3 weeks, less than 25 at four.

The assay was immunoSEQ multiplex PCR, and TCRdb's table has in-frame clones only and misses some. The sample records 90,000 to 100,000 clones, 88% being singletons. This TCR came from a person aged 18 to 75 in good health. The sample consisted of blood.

For the CDR3, the DNA is TGTGCCAGCAGTGTTACTAGCGGGGGGGCAAATGAGCAGTTCTTC. Translating it yields CASSVTSGGANEQFF. The V call is TRBV6-1, the J call TRBJ2-1; 13 positions match TRBD2. The CDR3 covers 15 residues. The germline V gene has CDR1 MNHNS and CDR2 SASEGT. V was pared by 4 bases and J by 7 bases, with 4 bases of the junction left unmatched.